These T cell receptor beta chains were read from a single sample in a study of blood T cell repertoires in COVID-19. Generated by immunoSEQ multiplex PCR, the TCRdb table keeps only in-frame clones and is missing some. The sample lists about 30,000 clones, 88% occurring once. The sample consisted of peripheral blood. These receptors came from a man in his fifties or sixties with active COVID-19. Each CDR3 is given with its conserved first and last residue. The D gene is left open where the match is weak. Part of the rows lack a size; the others show once, few, many or a class for expanded clones.

d_call: -
v_call: TRBV3-1/TRBV3-2
j_call: TRBJ2-1
clone_size: -
cdr3_nt: TGTGCCAGCGCCCCAGGAACAGGAAGTACCTACAATGAGCAGTTCTTC
cdr3_aa: CASAPGTGSTYNEQFF

d_call: -
v_call: TRBV5-1
j_call: TRBJ2-5
clone_size: -
cdr3_nt: TGCGCCAGCAGCTCTCGGACTCTAGAGACCCAGTACTTC
cdr3_aa: CASSSRTLETQYF

d_call: TRBD2
v_call: TRBV18
j_call: TRBJ2-5
clone_size: -
cdr3_nt: TGTGCCAGCTCACCAGGGACTAGGGAGACCCAGTACTTC
cdr3_aa: CASSPGTRETQYF

d_call: TRBD1
v_call: TRBV2
j_call: TRBJ1-2
clone_size: once
cdr3_nt: TGTGCCAGCAGTGATGTGAAGGTACAGGGGCATGGCTACACCTTC
cdr3_aa: CASSDVKVQGHGYTF

d_call: TRBD2
v_call: TRBV19
j_call: TRBJ2-1
clone_size: -
cdr3_nt: TGTGCCAGTAGTACCGCACTAGCGGGTAAACTAAATGAGCAGTTCTTC
cdr3_aa: CASSTALAGKLNEQFF

d_call: TRBD1
v_call: TRBV7-9
j_call: TRBJ2-5
clone_size: -
cdr3_nt: TGTGCCAGCAGCAGATCCGGGACAGGTCCTTTAGGGGAGACCCAGTACTTC
cdr3_aa: CASSRSGTGPLGETQYF

d_call: -
v_call: TRBV5-1
j_call: TRBJ2-7
clone_size: -
cdr3_nt: TGCGCCAGCAGCCTAAACCGGGCCTACGAGCAGTACTTC
cdr3_aa: CASSLNRAYEQYF

d_call: TRBD2
v_call: TRBV20-1
j_call: TRBJ2-3
clone_size: once
cdr3_nt: TGCAGTGCTAGTGGACTAGCGAGGGATACGCAGTATTTT
cdr3_aa: CSASGLARDTQYF

d_call: TRBD2
v_call: TRBV5-1
j_call: TRBJ2-3
clone_size: -
cdr3_nt: TGCGCCAGCAGCTTCAGACTAGCGGGATTGGGCACAGATACGCAGTATTTT
cdr3_aa: CASSFRLAGLGTDTQYF

d_call: -
v_call: TRBV2
j_call: TRBJ1-1
clone_size: once
cdr3_nt: TGTGCCAGCAGTGAGGCCGAAGAAGCTTTCTTT
cdr3_aa: CASSEAEEAFF

d_call: TRBD2
v_call: TRBV7-3
j_call: TRBJ2-4
clone_size: -
cdr3_nt: TGTGCCAGCAGCTTAATACGAGCTAGCGGGATTATAGCCAAAAACATTCAGTACTTC
cdr3_aa: CASSLIRASGIIAKNIQYF

d_call: TRBD2
v_call: TRBV2
j_call: TRBJ2-5
clone_size: -
cdr3_nt: TGTGCCAGCGCCATAGCGGGAGTGTTAGAGACCCAGTACTTC
cdr3_aa: CASAIAGVLETQYF

d_call: -
v_call: TRBV19
j_call: TRBJ2-3
clone_size: -
cdr3_nt: TGTGCCAGTAGTATTGGAGATCGCACAGATACGCAGTATTTT
cdr3_aa: CASSIGDRTDTQYF

d_call: -
v_call: TRBV2
j_call: TRBJ2-1
clone_size: -
cdr3_nt: TGTGCCAGCAGTGAATTGGCCTCCTACAATGAGCAGTTCTTC
cdr3_aa: CASSELASYNEQFF

d_call: TRBD2
v_call: TRBV5-1
j_call: TRBJ2-1
clone_size: -
cdr3_nt: TGCGCCAGCAGCTTGGTTGGAATCATGGCGGGAGGGCTGAATGAGCAGTTCTTC
cdr3_aa: CASSLVGIMAGGLNEQFF

d_call: -
v_call: TRBV25-1
j_call: TRBJ2-2
clone_size: -
cdr3_nt: TGTGCCAGCAGGGGACTGAACACCGGGGAGCTGTTTTTT
cdr3_aa: CASRGLNTGELFF

d_call: TRBD2
v_call: TRBV7-9
j_call: TRBJ2-3
clone_size: -
cdr3_nt: TGTGCCAGCAGCTTCTCGACTAGCGGTAGCACAGATACGCAGTATTTT
cdr3_aa: CASSFSTSGSTDTQYF

d_call: TRBD1
v_call: TRBV27
j_call: TRBJ1-6
clone_size: few
cdr3_nt: TGTGCCAGCAGTTTGAGGGACAGGGAGGGATCACCCCTCCACTTT
cdr3_aa: CASSLRDREGSPLHF

d_call: -
v_call: TRBV5-6
j_call: TRBJ2-2
clone_size: -
cdr3_nt: TGTGCCAGCAGCCGGGACGGGACAACGAACACCGGGGAGCTGTTTTTT
cdr3_aa: CASSRDGTTNTGELFF

d_call: TRBD2
v_call: TRBV19
j_call: TRBJ2-3
clone_size: -
cdr3_nt: TGTGCCAGTAGTATGGGCGGGAGGGTAAGCACAGATACGCAGTATTTT
cdr3_aa: CASSMGGRVSTDTQYF

d_call: -
v_call: TRBV20-1
j_call: TRBJ1-4
clone_size: -
cdr3_nt: TGCAGTGCTAGTGGGAGCCGTAATGAAAAACTGTTTTTT
cdr3_aa: CSASGSRNEKLFF

d_call: TRBD2
v_call: TRBV9
j_call: TRBJ2-1
clone_size: -
cdr3_nt: TGTGCCAGCAGCGTAGAATCAGGGTGGAGCGGGGGGTACAATGAGCAGTTCTTC
cdr3_aa: CASSVESGWSGGYNEQFF

d_call: TRBD1
v_call: TRBV27
j_call: TRBJ1-5
clone_size: -
cdr3_nt: TGTGCCAGCAGTTCCACAACAGGGGGCAGTCAGCCCCAGCATTTT
cdr3_aa: CASSSTTGGSQPQHF

d_call: TRBD2
v_call: TRBV18
j_call: TRBJ2-7
clone_size: -
cdr3_nt: TGTGCCAGCTCACCTCTACCCGGGACTAGCGGGAAGGTGAACTACGAGCAGTACTTC
cdr3_aa: CASSPLPGTSGKVNYEQYF

d_call: TRBD1
v_call: TRBV5-4
j_call: TRBJ2-7
clone_size: -
cdr3_nt: TGTGCCAGCAGCACACCCGGGACAGGCTACGAGCAGTACTTC
cdr3_aa: CASSTPGTGYEQYF

d_call: -
v_call: TRBV19
j_call: TRBJ2-5
clone_size: -
cdr3_nt: TGTGCCAGTAGTACCCCTAGTGGCTCGCCTTTTGTGACCCAGTACTTC
cdr3_aa: CASSTPSGSPFVTQYF

d_call: TRBD1
v_call: TRBV6-1
j_call: TRBJ1-3
clone_size: -
cdr3_nt: TGTGCCAGCAGTGTGGTAGGGACAGGGAATGGAAACACCATATATTTT
cdr3_aa: CASSVVGTGNGNTIYF

d_call: TRBD2
v_call: TRBV19
j_call: TRBJ2-1
clone_size: -
cdr3_nt: TGTGCCAGTAGTAAAGCGGGGGACTCCTACAATGAGCAGTTCTTC
cdr3_aa: CASSKAGDSYNEQFF

d_call: TRBD2
v_call: TRBV7-6
j_call: TRBJ2-5
clone_size: -
cdr3_nt: TGTGCCAGCAGCTTAGGGCTAGCGGGAGGCGGGCAAGAGACCCAGTACTTC
cdr3_aa: CASSLGLAGGGQETQYF

d_call: TRBD2
v_call: TRBV2
j_call: TRBJ2-1
clone_size: -
cdr3_nt: TGTGCCAGCAGTGGAGACAGCGGGGGAGAGCAGTTCTTC
cdr3_aa: CASSGDSGGEQFF

d_call: TRBD2
v_call: TRBV4-1
j_call: TRBJ2-1
clone_size: medium-sized
cdr3_nt: TGCGCCAGCAGCCATTTTCTAGCGGTTTACAATGAGCAGTTCTTC
cdr3_aa: CASSHFLAVYNEQFF

d_call: -
v_call: TRBV20-1
j_call: TRBJ2-3
clone_size: -
cdr3_nt: TGCAGTGCGACGAGAGGAGATACGCAGTATTTT
cdr3_aa: CSATRGDTQYF